This entry describes one T cell receptor (beta chain). The data originate from a study of control samples from healthy donors and cancer patients. Germline lookup yields CDR1 MNHEY and CDR2 SVGAGI. The length of the CDR3 is 15 residues. Deletions cut 6 bases from V and 4 bases from J, with 18 bases between. Assay used: immunoSEQ multiplex PCR; TCRdb lists only in-frame clones, some missing. Of 90,000 to 110,000 clones in the sample, more than 85% are singletons; the top ten hold roughly a sixth. The rearrangement joins TRBV6-5 to TRBJ1-1; a weak D match, TRBD1 (5 bases). The sequenced sample consisted of blood. This sequence was found in a woman between 50 and 59 years old in good health. The CDR3: CASSTGGVHRTEAFF. DNA for the CDR3: TGTGCCAGCAGCACAGGTGGCGTTCATCGCACTGAAGCTTTCTTT.